The 10 T cell receptor beta chains listed next were all sequenced from one sample in a study of blood T cell repertoires in COVID-19. Method: immunoSEQ multiplex PCR; TCRdb's copy keeps in-frame clones and lacks some. The sample includes 45,000 or so clones, under 90% of them seen just once. The specimen sequenced was peripheral blood. The receptor source for this set is a human donor in a cohort sampled during active COVID-19.

DNA for the CDR3: TGTGCCAGCAGACACCGGACAGGGGTGAACTATGGCTACACCTTC. This encodes CASRHRTGVNYGYTF. The J gene is TRBJ1-2, the V gene TRBV6-5; TRBD1 matches at 9 bases. The V and J ends lost 6 bases and 2 bases, in that order; junction bases with no gene match: 7. The CDR3 contains 15 residues. CDR1 is MNHEY and CDR2 is SVGAGI in the germline V gene.

The chain recombines TRBV5-1 with TRBJ2-4, with 8 bases aligning to TRBD1. V dropped 4 bases and J dropped 0; count of bases not matched to a gene: 9. The CDR3 has 17 amino acids. In germline, CDR1 is SGHRS, CDR2 YFSETQ. Here the CDR3 reads CASSHDRGSLAKNIQYF. DNA of the CDR3: TGCGCCAGCAGCCACGACAGGGGAAGCCTAGCCAAAAACATTCAGTACTTC.

The gene calls are TRBV18 and TRBJ2-5, with a possible D match to TRBD1 (7 bases). The CDR3 spans 18 residues. The germline V gene encodes CDR1 KGHSH and CDR2 LQKENI. Trimming cost V 0 bases and J 2 bases, with 19 bases left between them. The CDR3 region has the DNA TGTGCCAGCTCACCACCGGGTTTATCAGGGGGAGGTCAAGAGACCCAGTACTTC. Protein product: CASSPPGLSGGGQETQYF.

This clone occurred once. J is TRBJ1-4 and V is TRBV7-9, with a weak D call TRBD1 (6 bases). From germline, CDR1 is SEHNR and CDR2 FQNEAQ (reference sequence). Trimming shortened V by 4 bases and J by 5 bases, and 11 bases separated the two germline ends. CDR3 length: 14 residues. As DNA, the CDR3 is TGTGCCAGCAGCTACTGGACAGAAAATGAAAAACTGTTTTTT. Residues: CASSYWTENEKLFF.

This sequence joins TRBV9 and TRBJ1-6, with D possibly matching TRBD1 (6 bases). Germline V gene sequence: CDR1 SGDLS, CDR2 YYNGEE. The CDR3 contains 16 residues. Trimming took 4 bases from V and 3 from J, leaving 14 bases between them. The CDR3 spells CASSPRDTVYNSPLHF. CDR3 coding DNA: TGTGCCAGCAGCCCACGGGACACGGTCTATAATTCACCCCTCCACTTT.

This clone was counted only a few times. The V and J genes are TRBV2 and TRBJ2-1; D is possibly TRBD2 (6 bases). The V gene lost 7 bases and the J gene lost 4 bases, with 14 bases spanning the gap. The CDR3 is 14 amino acids. The V gene's germline CDR1 is SNHLY and CDR2 FYNNEI. CDR3 nucleotides: TGTGCCAGCATCTACGGGGGATCTTACAATGAGCAGTTCTTC. It encodes CASIYGGSYNEQFF.

The chain couples TRBV2 to TRBJ2-3, with 15 positions matching TRBD2. Unmatched junction bases numbered 4, after V lost 5 bases and J lost 4 bases. Looked up from germline, CDR1 is SNHLY and CDR2 is FYNNEI. CDR3 length: 16 residues. CDR3 sequence: CASSSRTSGGADTQYF. The CDR3 coding sequence is TGTGCCAGCAGTTCCCGGACTAGCGGGGGGGCAGATACGCAGTATTTT.

This clone was seen a handful of times. This chain links TRBV6-6 with TRBJ1-1, with D perhaps matching TRBD1 (6 bases). Trimming removed 3 bases from V and 8 bases from J, with 13 bases in between. The germline gives CDR1 MNHNY, CDR2 SVGAGI (reference sequence). The CDR3 spans 13 residues. The DNA for the CDR3 is TGTGCCAGCAGTTATTCCACCGGGACAGAAGCTTTCTTT. Translated, it gives CASSYSTGTEAFF.

The chain uses TRBV15 and TRBJ2-1; D may be TRBD1 (5 bases). V was clipped by 6 bases and J by 5 bases, with 8 bases between them. CDR1 is LNHNV and CDR2 is YYDKDF in the germline V gene (reference sequence). CDR3 size: 12 residues. CDR3 in DNA: TGTGCCACCAGTAGACAGAACAATGAGCAGTTCTTC. Protein: CATSRQNNEQFF. Full variable domain (remainder filled in from reference TRBV15 and TRBJ2-1): DAMVIQNPRYQVTQFGKPVTLSCSQTLNHNVMYWYQQKSSQAPKLLFHYYDKDFNNEADTPDNFQSRRPNTSFCFLDIRSPGLGDTAMYLCATSRQNNEQFFGPGTRLTVL.

V gene TRBV18 combines with J gene TRBJ1-1; 8 positions agree with TRBD1. Losses at the gene ends were 6 bases for V and 8 bases for J; bases not matched to a gene: 14. This CDR3 is 15 amino acids long. Germline assignment: CDR1 KGHSH and CDR2 LQKENI. CDR3: CASSLGQGADVEAFF. CDR3 nucleotide sequence: TGTGCCAGCTCGTTAGGACAGGGCGCCGATGTGGAAGCTTTCTTT.